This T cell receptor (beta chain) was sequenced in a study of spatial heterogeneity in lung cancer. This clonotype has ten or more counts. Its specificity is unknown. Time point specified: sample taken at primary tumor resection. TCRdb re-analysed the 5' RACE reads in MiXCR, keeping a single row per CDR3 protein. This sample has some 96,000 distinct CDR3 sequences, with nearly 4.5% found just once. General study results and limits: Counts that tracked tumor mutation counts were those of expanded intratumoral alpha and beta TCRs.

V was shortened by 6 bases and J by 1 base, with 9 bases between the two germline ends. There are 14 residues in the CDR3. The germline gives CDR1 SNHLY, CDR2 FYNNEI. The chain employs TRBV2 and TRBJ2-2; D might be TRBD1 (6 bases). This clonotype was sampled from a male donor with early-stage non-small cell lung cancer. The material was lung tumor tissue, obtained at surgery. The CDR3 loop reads CASRTGQNTGELFF. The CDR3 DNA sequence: TGTGCCAGCAGGACGGGACAGAACACCGGGGAGCTGTTTTTT. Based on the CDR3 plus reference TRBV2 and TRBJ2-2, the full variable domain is EPEVTQTPSHQVTQMGQEVILRCVPISNHLYFYWYRQILGQKVEFLVSFYNNEISEKSEIFDDQFSVERPDGSNFTLKIRSTKLEDSAMYFCASRTGQNTGELFFGEGSRLTVL.